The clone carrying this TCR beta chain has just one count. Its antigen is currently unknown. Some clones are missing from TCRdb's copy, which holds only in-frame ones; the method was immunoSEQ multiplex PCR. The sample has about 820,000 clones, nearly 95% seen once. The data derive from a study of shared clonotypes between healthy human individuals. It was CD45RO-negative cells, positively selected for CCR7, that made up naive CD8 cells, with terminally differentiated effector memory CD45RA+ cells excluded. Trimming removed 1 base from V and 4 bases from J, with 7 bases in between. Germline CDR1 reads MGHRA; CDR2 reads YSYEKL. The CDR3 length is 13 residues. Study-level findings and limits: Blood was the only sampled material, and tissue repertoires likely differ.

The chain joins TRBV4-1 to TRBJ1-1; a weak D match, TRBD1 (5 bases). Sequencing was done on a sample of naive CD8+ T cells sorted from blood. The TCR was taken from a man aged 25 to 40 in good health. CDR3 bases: TGCGCCAGCAGCCAAGCCAGGGTCACTGAAGCTTTCTTT. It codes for CASSQARVTEAFF.